The source of this T cell receptor beta chain is a study of blood T cell repertoires in COVID-19 (dated by TCRdb to the early 2020s). Background on the whole study: Samples from collaborators originated in the United States, Italy and Spain and spanned both the acute and convalescent phases of COVID-19. The material from the prospective study consisted of cDNA or gDNA derived from T cells, B-cell-depleted T cells, or PBMCs. Deeply sampled blood TCRbeta repertoires from subjects exposed to, actively infected with, or recovered from COVID-19 were included in the dataset. A freely available public database, intended as a resource for researchers studying the immune response to SARS-CoV-2, is where the repertoires were released. Samples came from the ongoing ImmuneRACE study (first 160 participants) plus 1,254 subjects from 6 global collaborators. Nearly every sample came with metadata listing a de-identified subject ID, COVID-19 status, age in years and sex. Where HLA class I and class II types were available, the types were taken from metadata supplied by the sample provider, not from assay-based typing.

Remarks on this clone: Its binding antigen is unknown. No quality values exist for individual bases; no much larger clone is one base distant.

At one collaborating source in Seattle, patients were enrolled during active infection and were followed longitudinally through the course of disease. Whole blood was collected in K2EDTA tubes by collaborating institutions according to the institutions' own protocols. For TCRbeta analysis, collaborator samples were shipped as frozen whole blood, as isolated PBMCs, or as DNA extracted from either sample type. Beyond this particular receptor, the publication reports: The amount of clinical and demographic metadata varied by source and participant and was provided uncurated.

TCRbeta CDR3 regions were amplified from genomic DNA by means of the immunoSEQ Assay, a bias-controlled multiplex PCR. In the authors' own workflow: The number of nucleated cells in each sample was estimated from the amplification of reference gene primers within the assay. Sequence reads were collapsed and filtered to measure the absolute abundance of every unique TCRbeta CDR3 rearrangement. Productive Simpson clonality was computed per sample as the square root of Simpson's diversity index over productive rearrangements. TCRdb provides this immuneACCESS table in a form limited to in-frame rearrangements. Some clones are lacking; in checked studies, under half of them reflect an unresolved V gene, and why the rest are absent is not known. The V and J calls and the clone size are those of that table, but D and trimming were determined from the DNA. The sample table shows approximately 240,000 clones, and 83% are seen once. The ten largest make up 1.3% of the sample.

From cysteine to phenylalanine, the CDR3 is 14 amino acids long. CDR3 DNA only is kept here, 42 bases in frame from base 1. At the junction V is shortened by 4 bases and J by 5 bases; bases outside the gene matches: 6. CDR1 and CDR2 (SGHNT, YENEEA) derive from the germline V gene. The clonotype comes from a woman younger than 45 with COVID-19, enrolled during active disease. Input material: peripheral blood. Rearrangement joined TRBV11-3 to TRBJ2-3; 7 junctional bases match TRBD2. Here is the DNA: TGTGCCAGCAGCTCCGGGACTACCAGAGATACGCAGTATTTT. This is translated as CASSSGTTRDTQYF.